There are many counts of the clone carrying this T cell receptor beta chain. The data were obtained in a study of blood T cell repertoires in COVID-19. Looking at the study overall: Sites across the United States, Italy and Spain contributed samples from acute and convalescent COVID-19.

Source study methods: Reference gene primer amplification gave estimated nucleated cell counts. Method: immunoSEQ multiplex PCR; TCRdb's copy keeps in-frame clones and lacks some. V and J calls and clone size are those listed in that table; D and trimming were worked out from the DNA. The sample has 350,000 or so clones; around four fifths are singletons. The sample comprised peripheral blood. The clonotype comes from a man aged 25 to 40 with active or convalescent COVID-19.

Here the CDR3 DNA reads TGTGCCAGTAGTGGCGGGATATACAATGAGCAGTTCTTC. Translated: CASSGGIYNEQFF. This chain joins TRBV19 and TRBJ2-1; TRBD2 is a possible D gene (6 bases). Between the trimmed V and J ends, which lost 5 bases and 4 bases, there was a span of 9 bases. CDR3 size: 13 residues. Germline values: CDR1 LNHDA, CDR2 SQIVND (reference sequence).